This passage covers 12 T cell receptor beta chains from one sample sequenced in a study of blood T cell repertoires in COVID-19. Profiling relied on immunoSEQ multiplex PCR, and the TCRdb table lists in-frame clones only, not all of them. The sample includes 250,000 to 350,000 clones, around 85% of them seen just once. The material sequenced was peripheral blood. The receptors shown here come from a human donor with COVID-19, enrolled during active disease. The donor label of this sample is uncertain.

The V call is TRBV6-5, the J call TRBJ2-4; perhaps TRBD1 as D (6 bases). Germline CDR1 MNHEY, CDR2 SVGAGI. The V gene lost 6 bases and the J gene lost 7 bases, with 13 bases spanning the gap. The CDR3 spans 13 residues. DNA of the CDR3: TGTGCCAGCAGGCAACAGGGTTGGAACATTCAGTACTTC. This codes for CASRQQGWNIQYF.

The chain carries TRBV3-1 (or the pseudogene TRBV3-2) and TRBJ2-1; 8 positions match TRBD2. V dropped 4 bases and J dropped 6; count of bases not matched to a gene: 5. The CDR3 totals 14 residues. Germline V gene sequence: CDR1 LGHDT, CDR2 YNNKEL (reference sequence). The CDR3 spells CASSLPGLVNEQFF. The CDR3, as DNA: TGTGCCAGCAGCCTTCCGGGACTAGTCAATGAGCAGTTCTTC.

The chain employs TRBV19 and TRBJ2-1, with 10 bases matching TRBD2. The CDR3 length is 18 residues. Germline CDR1 and CDR2: LNHDA and SQIVND (reference sequence). Trimming took 3 bases from V and 6 from J; bases not matched to a gene: 14. The CDR3: CASSILVRASGSGNEQFF. The DNA of the CDR3 is TGTGCCAGTAGTATTCTGGTACGGGCTAGCGGGAGCGGCAATGAGCAGTTCTTC. Full variable domain (outside the CDR3, taken from reference TRBV19 and TRBJ2-1): DGGITQSPKYLFRKEGQNVTLSCEQNLNHDAMYWYRQDPGQGLRLIYYSQIVNDFQKGDIAEGYSVSREKKESFPLTVTSAQKNPTAFYLCASSILVRASGSGNEQFFGPGTRLTVL.

The chain employs TRBV27 and TRBJ1-1; TRBD1 agrees at 7 bases. Unmatched junction bases numbered 11, after V lost 8 bases and J lost 5 bases. This CDR3 comprises 14 residues. CDR1 is MNHEY, CDR2 SMNVEV, per germline (reference sequence). The CDR3 DNA reads as TGTGCCAGCCGAACCGACAGGGAAGGTACTGAAGCTTTCTTT. The encoded protein is CASRTDREGTEAFF.

J is TRBJ1-1 and V is TRBV6-5; 8 nucleotides match TRBD1. V was clipped by 6 bases and J by 4 bases; unmatched bases: 4. The CDR3 totals 13 residues. Germline CDR1 reads MNHEY; CDR2 reads SVGAGI. The chain's CDR3 is CASRPGTGTEAFF. The CDR3 region has the DNA TGTGCCAGCAGGCCCGGGACAGGCACTGAAGCTTTCTTT.

This clone was counted a single time. The rearrangement joins TRBV6-4 to TRBJ2-1, with 11 positions matching TRBD2. The CDR3 covers 14 residues. Per germline, CDR1 MRHNA and CDR2 SNTAGT. V was pared by 5 bases and J by 9 bases, with 6 bases of the junction left unmatched. The CDR3 region has the DNA TGTGCCAGCAGTAATAGCGGGAGGGCCGGTGAGCAGTTCTTC. Its translation: CASSNSGRAGEQFF.

The chain employs TRBV11-2 and TRBJ1-5; TRBD1 agrees at 7 bases. Germline-derived CDR1 and CDR2 are SGHAT and FQNNGV. This CDR3 has 13 amino acids. Germline trimming cut 4 bases from V and 6 bases from J; bases unmatched to any gene: 3. DNA for the CDR3: TGTGCCAGCAGCTGGACAGGAGGTCAGCCCCAGCATTTT. Protein product: CASSWTGGQPQHF.

V and J are TRBV6-6 and TRBJ1-2; tentative D call: TRBD1 (6 bases). Germline V CDR1 and CDR2: MNHNY, SVGAGI (reference sequence). Deletions cut 3 bases from V and 3 bases from J, with 8 bases between. The length of the CDR3 is 13 residues. The CDR3 sequence is CASSYGGDYGYTF. The CDR3 nucleotides are TGTGCCAGCAGTTATGGGGGCGACTATGGCTACACCTTC.

This clone has a single count. This chain's CDR3 is CAVSTGTLSGNTIYF. In DNA, the CDR3 is TGTGCCGTATCGACAGGGACCCTCTCTGGAAACACCATATATTTT. The chain links TRBV30 to TRBJ1-3; 7 nucleotides agree with TRBD1. Germline CDR1 is GTSNPN and CDR2 is SVGIG (reference sequence). With 8 bases clipped from V and 0 bases from J, the junction kept 10 bases outside the gene matches. This CDR3 comprises 15 residues.

The rearrangement uses TRBV4-2 and TRBJ2-2; 14 positions match TRBD2. Per germline, CDR1 LGHNA and CDR2 YNFKEQ. This CDR3 contains 18 residues. Trimming at V came to 1 base and at J to 6 bases, leaving 7 bases not matched to a gene. The CDR3 here is CASSQGGLAGGPPGELFF. CDR3 sequence (DNA): TGTGCCAGCAGCCAAGGTGGACTAGCGGGAGGCCCCCCCGGGGAGCTGTTTTTT.

The chain has TRBV3-1 (or the pseudogene TRBV3-2) and TRBJ1-1; D unresolved. Germline V CDR1 and CDR2: LGHDT, YNNKEL (reference sequence). The V and J ends lost 1 base and 1 base respectively, with 10 bases between them. The CDR3 is made up of 15 amino acids. DNA of the CDR3: TGTGCCAGCAGCCAAGGGGCCGATTCGAACACTGAAGCTTTCTTT. It encodes CASSQGADSNTEAFF.

The genes are TRBV7-2 and TRBJ2-3; 12 positions match TRBD2. V trimming: 5 bases; J trimming: 5 bases; junction bases outside the gene matches: 11. From germline, CDR1 is SGHTA and CDR2 FQGNSA. The CDR3 has 17 amino acids. The DNA for the CDR3 is TGTGCCAGCAGCCCCGATCTAGCGGGAGGGCGTAGAGATACGCAGTATTTT. This gives the protein CASSPDLAGGRRDTQYF.